Below are 4 T cell receptor beta chains sequenced from a single sample in a study of tumor-infiltrating lymphocytes in primary liver carcinoma. Making TCR beta cDNA involved 400 to 600 ng total RNA and a constant-region primer. Three nested multiplex PCR rounds of slightly modified ARM-PCR generated TCR beta libraries. TRBV1-TRBV30 forward primers and a C-beta reverse primer were used in the first two PCR rounds, which each ran for approximately 9 cycles. From the multiplex PCR reads, TCRdb called clonotypes with MiXCR, one entry per CDR3 protein. Among about 210,000 distinct CDR3 sequences listed, around four fifths were seen once. Bulk tissue was left unsorted, and RNA and DNA were co-extracted from roughly 20-30 mg of it. The sample taken for sequencing was tumor tissue from primary liver carcinoma. Every receptor here comes from a man between 35 and 55 years old with primary liver carcinoma and hepatitis B virus infection.

This chain joins TRBV14 and TRBJ2-3; perhaps TRBD2 as D (5 bases). Germline CDR1 is SGHDN and CDR2 is FVKESK. Trimming removed 4 bases at V and 11 bases at J, with 16 bases between. CDR3 size: 13 residues. CDR3 sequence: CASSRGYTYRQYF. The DNA of the CDR3 is TGTGCCAGCAGCCGAGGGTACACATATAGGCAGTATTTT.

Of note for this clonotype: At one of its ends the junction is not consistent with the germline gene, which may arise from a read error. J is TRBJ1-4 and V is TRBV29-1, with 11 bases matching TRBD1. Per the germline V gene, CDR1 is SQVTM and CDR2 is ANQGSEA. The CDR3 loop spans 15 amino acids. DNA for the CDR3: TGCAGCGCTGGGACAGGGGGTGCAACTAATGAAGAACTGTCTTTT. It encodes CSAGTGGATNEELSF.

As regards this clonotype: Likely a read error: the CDR3 ends without its conserved phenylalanine or tryptophan. V and J are TRBV11-1 and TRBJ2-7, with D tentatively TRBD1 (5 bases). CDR3 length equals 12 residues. From germline, CDR1 is SGHAT and CDR2 FQDESV (reference sequence). CDR3 coding DNA: TGTGTCAGCAGTCCAGACAGCTACGAGCAGTACATC. Translated, it gives CVSSPDSYEQYI.

This clonotype occurred many times. The rearrangement joins TRBV6-1 to TRBJ2-1; D gene uncertain. V lost 7 bases and J 9 bases, leaving 19 bases between the germline ends. Germline-derived CDR1 and CDR2 are MNHNS and SASEGT. There are 14 residues in the CDR3. CDR3 nucleotide sequence: TGTGCCAGCATCCCTCAACCGGCGTTCGGTGAGCAGTTCTTC. It translates to CASIPQPAFGEQFF.